This passage covers 26 T cell receptor beta chains from one sample sequenced in a study of blood T cell repertoires in COVID-19 (dated by TCRdb to the early 2020s). Libraries were made using the immunoSEQ multiplex PCR assay. Sourced from immuneACCESS, this table was stored by TCRdb with only in-frame sequences that have V and J called. A share of the clones is absent; for the studies checked, an unresolved V gene accounts for under half, and the remainder has no known explanation. This sample is represented by about 190,000 clones; 65% to 85% of them were singletons. The leading ten clones occupy 3.2% of the sample. What was sequenced was PBMCs or T cells enriched from blood (not recorded which). The origin of the receptors is a woman aged 25 to 39 who had recovered from COVID-19.

This clone was detected ten times or more. V and J are TRBV28 and TRBJ1-2; D not certain. The CDR3 has 14 amino acids. Trimming cost V 2 bases and J 7 bases, with 14 bases left between them. In germline, CDR1 is MDHEN, CDR2 SYDVKM. The CDR3 is CASSLRATRVGYTF. For the CDR3, the DNA is TGTGCCAGCAGTTTACGGGCGACGAGGGTTGGCTACACCTTC.

V gene TRBV10-3 combines with J gene TRBJ1-1; 8 positions agree with TRBD1. Germline V lookup: CDR1 ENHRY, CDR2 SYGVKD. The CDR3 spans 14 residues. V lost 3 bases, J lost 5 bases, and 5 bases stayed unmatched. Here the CDR3 reads CAISDRQGRTEAFF. The CDR3 DNA sequence: TGTGCCATCAGTGATAGACAGGGGAGGACTGAAGCTTTCTTT.

J is TRBJ2-2 and V is TRBV5-4; 7 bases agree with TRBD1. V lost 4 bases and J lost 6; bases outside the gene matches: 6. The CDR3 length is 14 residues. The germline gives CDR1 SGHNT, CDR2 YYREEE (reference sequence). CDR3 DNA: TGTGCCAGCAGCCGACAGGGTTTACCCGGGGAGCTGTTTTTT. Its protein product is CASSRQGLPGELFF.

This chain joins TRBV4-2 and TRBJ1-2; TRBD1 matches 8 bases. The V gene's germline CDR1 is LGHNA and CDR2 YNFKEQ. V was pared by 2 bases and J by 2 bases, with 10 bases of the junction left unmatched. This CDR3 region has 17 residues. CDR3 sequence: CASSQPGQGRSNYGYTF. The DNA of the CDR3 is TGTGCCAGCAGCCAACCAGGACAGGGTAGATCGAACTATGGCTACACCTTC.

V and J are TRBV6-2 or TRBV6-3 and TRBJ2-5; D is possibly TRBD2 (5 bases). Trimming removed 4 bases at V and 5 bases at J, with 20 bases between. Germline CDR1 and CDR2: MNHEY and SVGEGT. This CDR3 is built from 16 residues. CDR3 sequence: CASSSPPGPTGETQYF. In DNA, the CDR3 is TGTGCCAGCAGTTCACCCCCGGGTCCCACGGGGGAGACCCAGTACTTC.

The rearrangement joins TRBV4-2 to TRBJ1-3; TRBD1 aligns across 7 bases. The CDR3 consists of 15 residues. The trim removed 5 bases at V and 0 bases at J, leaving 4 bases unmatched. CDR1 is LGHNA, CDR2 YNFKEQ, per germline. The DNA for the CDR3 is TGTGCCAGCAGCGACAGGGATTCCTCTGGAAACACCATATATTTT. Residues: CASSDRDSSGNTIYF.

V and J are TRBV29-1 and TRBJ2-7; D possibly corresponds to TRBD1 (5 bases). The CDR3 loop spans 14 amino acids. The germline V gene encodes CDR1 SQVTM and CDR2 ANQGSEA. The V end was cut by 0 bases, the J end by 3 bases, with 12 bases between. The CDR3 DNA reads TGCAGCGTTGAAGATCCGACAGTCTACTACGAGCAGTACTTC. It translates to CSVEDPTVYYEQYF.

The chain uses TRBV12-5 and TRBJ2-1, with 10 bases that match TRBD2. The CDR3 spans 13 residues. Germline assignment: CDR1 LGHNT and CDR2 FRNRAP. After removal of 5 bases from V and 10 bases from J, the junction contained 5 bases not matched to a gene. This chain's CDR3 is CASGKREGWEQFF. CDR3 DNA sequence: TGTGCTAGTGGTAAGCGGGAGGGCTGGGAGCAGTTCTTC.

This clone was found a few times. The V gene is TRBV27, the J gene TRBJ1-6; TRBD1 aligns across 7 bases. Germline values: CDR1 MNHEY, CDR2 SMNVEV (reference sequence). This CDR3 contains 13 residues. Trimming removed 6 bases from V and 9 bases from J; junction bases left unmatched: 5. The CDR3 DNA sequence: TGTGCCAGCAGAAAGACAGGGATTTCACCCCTCCACTTT. This gives the protein CASRKTGISPLHF.

J is TRBJ1-5 and V is TRBV11-2; 10 nucleotides agree with TRBD1. The CDR3 is 19 residues long. Germline trimming cut 3 bases from V and 6 bases from J; bases unmatched to any gene: 17. Germline assignment: CDR1 SGHAT and CDR2 FQNNGV. This CDR3 is CASSFGGTGATEKAQPQHF. CDR3 nucleotide sequence: TGTGCCAGCAGCTTCGGCGGGACAGGGGCAACGGAGAAAGCTCAGCCCCAGCATTTT.

This chain joins TRBV7-9 and TRBJ2-1, with TRBD1 matching 12 bases. CDR1 SEHNR and CDR2 FQNEAQ come from the germline V gene (reference sequence). CDR3 size: 15 residues. The trim removed 1 base at V and 8 bases at J, leaving 3 bases unmatched. For the CDR3, the DNA is TGTGCCAGCAGCTTAGGGGGACAGGGGGCACATGAGCAGTTCTTC. Its translation: CASSLGGQGAHEQFF. Full variable domain (missing parts from reference TRBV7-9 and TRBJ2-1): DTGVSQNPRHKITKRGQNVTFRCDPISEHNRLYWYRQTLGQGPEFLTYFQNEAQLEKSRLLSDRFSAERPKGSFSTLEIQRTEQGDSAMYLCASSLGGQGAHEQFFGPGTRLTVL.

The chain combines TRBV7-9 with TRBJ1-4; TRBD1 matches 8 bases. Germline CDR1 and CDR2: SEHNR and FQNEAQ (reference sequence). V shed 5 bases, J shed 4 bases, and the junction held 15 bases outside the gene matches. This CDR3 spans 18 amino acids. CDR3 nucleotide sequence: TGTGCCAGCAGCCTACTCCGAGCAGGGGGCAAGCGTAATGAAAAACTGTTTTTT. Its translation is CASSLLRAGGKRNEKLFF.

This chain connects TRBV18 to TRBJ2-3; 7 positions agree with TRBD2. Trimming removed 6 bases from V and 4 bases from J; junction bases left unmatched: 13. CDR1 is KGHSH and CDR2 is LQKENI in the germline V gene. This CDR3 has 16 residues. CDR3 sequence reads: CASSGVFGGGADTQYF. In DNA form, the CDR3 reads TGTGCCAGCTCTGGTGTCTTTGGCGGGGGTGCAGATACGCAGTATTTT.

This clone showed up just a few times. The J gene is TRBJ1-2, the V gene TRBV7-8; 7 nucleotides match TRBD1. Germline lookup yields CDR1 SGHVS and CDR2 FQNEAQ. The J segment lost 8 bases and the V segment lost 5 bases, leaving 17 bases of the junction unmatched. The CDR3 totals 16 residues. CDR3 region: CASSVSRDSRFGGYTF. CDR3 in DNA: TGTGCCAGCAGCGTCAGCCGGGACAGCAGGTTTGGAGGCTACACCTTC.

The chain joins TRBV7-8 to TRBJ2-7; D is undetermined. Germline values: CDR1 SGHVS, CDR2 FQNEAQ. The CDR3 totals 12 residues. Trimming removed 5 bases from V and 0 bases from J, with 5 bases in between. CDR3 sequence: CASSPSSYEQYF. DNA of the CDR3: TGTGCCAGCAGCCCGAGCTCCTACGAGCAGTACTTC.

The chain's CDR3 is CASSLGHEPNSPLHF. DNA for the CDR3: TGCGCCAGCAGCTTGGGACACGAACCCAATTCACCCCTCCACTTT. V is TRBV5-1 and J is TRBJ1-6; D unclear. V lost 0 bases and J 7 bases, leaving 11 bases between the germline ends. The CDR3 runs 15 residues. Germline assignment: CDR1 SGHRS and CDR2 YFSETQ.

The chain carries TRBV6-5 and TRBJ1-6; D is unclear. CDR3 length: 14 amino acids. The germline V gene has CDR1 MNHEY and CDR2 SVGAGI. V dropped 4 bases and J dropped 0 bases, with 4 bases sitting between them. The chain's CDR3 is CASSLVSYNSPLHF. In nucleotides, the CDR3 is TGTGCCAGCAGTTTAGTCTCCTATAATTCACCCCTCCACTTT.

The gene calls are TRBV7-9 and TRBJ2-1; D is perhaps TRBD2 (6 bases). V lost 0 bases, J lost 5 bases, and 17 bases lay in between. Germline-derived CDR1 and CDR2 are SEHNR and FQNEAQ (reference sequence). The CDR3 sequence is 17 residues long. CDR3 amino acids: CASSLAEGLILHNEQFF. The CDR3 DNA follows: TGTGCCAGCAGCTTAGCGGAGGGCCTTATTCTCCACAATGAGCAGTTCTTC.

This rearrangement joins TRBV29-1 to TRBJ2-3; 7 nucleotides align to TRBD1. CDR3 length equals 16 residues. Germline V gene data show CDR1 as SQVTM and CDR2 as ANQGSEA. The V gene end was trimmed by 6 bases and the J gene end by 3 bases; junction bases not matched to a gene: 15. This CDR3 is CSVDRARRQKTDTQYF. The CDR3 DNA reads TGCAGCGTCGACAGGGCTCGTAGGCAAAAAACAGATACGCAGTATTTT.

This chain uses TRBV15 with TRBJ1-2, with 11 bases that match TRBD1. The CDR3 covers 15 residues. The junction had 6 bases not matched to a gene; V was cut back by 3 bases and J by 6 bases. Germline V gene lookup returns CDR1 LNHNV and CDR2 YYDKDF (reference sequence). CDR3 region: CATSRDRGRADGYTF. The CDR3 DNA reads TGTGCCACCAGCAGGGACAGGGGGCGCGCGGATGGCTACACCTTC.

V gene TRBV23-1 combines with J gene TRBJ2-7; 9 nucleotides agree with TRBD1. TRBV23-1 is an ORF, with its function uncertain. Losses at the gene ends were 0 bases for V and 6 bases for J; bases not matched to a gene: 18. The CDR3 consists of 19 residues. CDR3 in DNA: TGCGCCAGCAGTCAATCGGATAGGACAGGGGCCTCCGCTCGGCGCGAGCAGTACTTC. Residues: CASSQSDRTGASARREQYF.

J is TRBJ2-7 and V is TRBV21-1; TRBD2 reflects the table's D call only, with no check against the DNA. TRBV21-1 represents a pseudogene. CDR3 length: 16 amino acids. The CDR3 loop reads CASSKPGLAGGYEQYF. The CDR3 region has the DNA TGTGCCAGCAGCAAACCGGGACTAGCGGGAGGGTACGAGCAGTACTTC.

As regards this clone: One end of the junction fails to match germline, which may point to a read error. This sequence joins TRBV6-1 and TRBJ2-5, with 8 bases that match TRBD1. This CDR3 comprises 14 residues. Germline values: CDR1 MNHNS, CDR2 SASEGT. The CDR3 DNA reads TGTGCCAGCAGTCAAGCAGGGGGCCGGGAGACCCAGTACTTC. The encoded protein is CASSQAGGRETQYF.

The rearrangement links TRBV15 to TRBJ2-5, with a weak D call TRBD2 (5 bases). The germline CDR1 and CDR2 sequences are LNHNV and YYDKDF (reference sequence). The CDR3 sequence is 14 residues long. The V and J ends lost 2 bases and 6 bases respectively, with 13 bases between them. CDR3 in DNA: TGTGCCACCAGCAGATCCTCACCGGGAAAGACCCAGTACTTC. Encoded protein: CATSRSSPGKTQYF.

The rearrangement joins TRBV10-2 to TRBJ1-3, with D unclear. Trimming stripped 6 bases from V and 3 bases from J, with 15 bases between. The germline CDR1 and CDR2 sequences are WSHSY and SAAADI. The CDR3 consists of 15 residues. CDR3 loop: CASRGGSSGGNTIYF. In DNA form, the CDR3 reads TGCGCCAGCAGGGGCGGGAGCTCTGGTGGAAACACCATATATTTT.

The rearrangement joins TRBV3-1 (or the pseudogene TRBV3-2) to TRBJ1-5, with TRBD1 matching over 9 bases. This CDR3 is 16 amino acids long. CDR1 is LGHDT and CDR2 is YNNKEL in the germline V gene (reference sequence). V lost 0 bases and J lost 5; bases outside the gene matches: 5. As DNA, the CDR3 is TGTGCCAGCAGCCAAGAGGGGACAGGGCGCGATCAGCCCCAGCATTTT. It specifies CASSQEGTGRDQPQHF.